The clone carrying this TCR beta chain appeared a single time. This specimen belongs to a study of radiation and T cells in renal cell carcinoma. The time point was: blood 2 weeks post-SBRT. The treatment here: 15 Gy SBRT to primary tumor, nephrectomy 4 weeks later. Per the germline V gene, CDR1 is MNHNS and CDR2 is SASEGT. V lost 4 bases to trimming and J lost 3 bases; unmatched junction nucleotides: 9. This CDR3 is built from 18 residues. Data came from immunoSEQ multiplex PCR; TCRdb stores just in-frame clones and leaves some out. Among 70,000 to 100,000 clones, approximately 86% were seen once, and the ten largest hold 20% to 25%.

The chain combines TRBV6-1 with TRBJ2-3, with 14 nucleotides matching TRBD2. This sequence was found in a woman aged 45-59 years with renal cell carcinoma. This sample comprised blood, obtained from a patient whose treatment included radiotherapy and nephrectomy. The CDR3 bases are TGTGCCAGCAGTGTCCCGGGACTAGCGGGGGAGGGGACAGATACGCAGTATTTT. This translates into CASSVPGLAGEGTDTQYF.